Listed below are T cell receptor beta chains from one sample, sequenced in a study of radiation and T cells in renal cell carcinoma. Measured with immunoSEQ multiplex PCR; TCRdb has only the in-frame clones, and not every one. The sample records about 150,000 clones, roughly 89% being singletons. Sequencing was performed on blood, taken from a patient whose treatment included radiotherapy and nephrectomy. The source of these receptors is a woman aged 45-60 years with renal cell carcinoma. Both conserved end residues are part of each CDR3. Each record gives: J gene, D gene, V gene, clone size, CDR3 protein, CDR3 DNA. The D gene is left open where the match is weak. Not every row has a clone size; where given, it reads once, few, many or a size class.

>TRBJ1-2|NA|TRBV7-8|NA
CASSLEPRGRGYTF
TGTGCCAGCAGCTTAGAACCGAGGGGCCGTGGCTACACCTTC
>TRBJ2-1|NA|TRBV7-8|NA
CASTDKLGSYNEQFF
TGTGCCAGCACCGACAAACTTGGATCCTACAATGAGCAGTTCTTC
>TRBJ2-5|NA|TRBV7-9|NA
CASSLGLAGETQYF
TGTGCCAGCAGCTTAGGCCTAGCAGGGGAGACCCAGTACTTC
>TRBJ1-2|NA|TRBV5-8|NA
CASRGQAGSFNYGYTF
TGTGCCAGCAGGGGGCAGGCGGGCAGCTTTAACTATGGCTACACCTTC
>TRBJ2-1|TRBD2|TRBV5-1|NA
CASSLTSGVYNEQFF
TGCGCCAGCAGCTTGACTAGCGGGGTTTACAATGAGCAGTTCTTC
>TRBJ2-1|TRBD2|TRBV5-1|NA
CASSFGLAGGPLDEQFF
TGCGCCAGCAGCTTCGGACTAGCGGGGGGGCCCCTCGATGAGCAGTTCTTC
>TRBJ1-2|NA|TRBV18|NA
CASSPLAEIYGYTF
TGTGCCAGCTCACCATTGGCGGAGATCTATGGCTACACCTTC
>TRBJ2-7|TRBD2|TRBV28|NA
CASSPAYRVLAGARRRNEQYF
TGTGCCAGCAGTCCCGCCTACAGGGTTCTAGCGGGGGCCCGTAGAAGAAACGAGCAGTACTTC
>TRBJ1-2|NA|TRBV6-5|once
CASSYSKREVGYGYTF
TGTGCCAGCAGTTACTCGAAAAGGGAAGTAGGCTATGGCTACACCTTC
>TRBJ1-6|NA|TRBV5-8|NA
CASSFTGFSPLHF
TGTGCCAGCAGCTTTACAGGGTTTTCACCCCTCCACTTT
>TRBJ2-7|TRBD2|TRBV2|NA
CASSEYSLAGGSYEQYF
TGTGCCAGCAGTGAATATTCGCTAGCGGGGGGCTCCTACGAGCAGTACTTC
>TRBJ2-7|NA|TRBV5-1|once
CASSLPNSYEQYF
TGTGCCAGCAGCTTACCTAACTCCTACGAGCAGTACTTC
>TRBJ1-4|NA|TRBV19|NA
CASKTGPTNEKLFF
TGTGCCAGTAAAACAGGGCCAACTAATGAAAAACTGTTTTTT
>TRBJ1-1|TRBD1|TRBV4-3|few
CASSPETQGDTEAFF
TGCGCCAGCAGCCCCGAAACACAGGGGGACACTGAAGCTTTCTTT
>TRBJ1-1|NA|TRBV11-2|NA
CASSPPRNTEAFF
TGTGCCAGCAGCCCCCCCAGGAACACTGAAGCTTTCTTT
>TRBJ2-7|NA|TRBV19|NA
CASSITVQGYEQYF
TGTGCCAGTAGTATCACGGTTCAGGGGTACGAGCAGTACTTC
>TRBJ2-2|TRBD1|TRBV12-5|NA
CASNRGGPGELFF
TGTGCTAGTAACCGAGGGGGCCCCGGGGAGCTGTTTTTT
>TRBJ2-7|TRBD1|TRBV6-6|NA
CASSQSRQGGSYEQYF
TGTGCCAGCAGCCAATCTCGACAGGGGGGCTCCTACGAGCAGTACTTC
>TRBJ2-3|NA|TRBV6-4|NA
CASSATSLSGDTQYF
TGTGCCAGCAGTGCCACTAGCCTCAGTGGGGATACGCAGTATTTT
>TRBJ2-7|NA|TRBV11-2|once
CASSLENTGTYEQYF
TGTGCCAGCAGCTTAGAAAACACAGGTACCTACGAGCAGTACTTC
>TRBJ2-5|NA|TRBV15|NA
CATSREPGGPGTQYF
TGTGCCACCAGCAGAGAACCGGGGGGCCCGGGGACCCAGTACTTC
>TRBJ1-4|NA|TRBV18|NA
CASSGGHTNEKLFF
TGTGCCAGCTCAGGGGGACACACTAATGAAAAACTGTTTTTT
>TRBJ2-5|NA|TRBV4-1|NA
CASSQEGGPGETQYF
TGCGCCAGCAGCCAAGAAGGCGGCCCGGGGGAGACCCAGTACTTC
>TRBJ2-1|TRBD2|TRBV9|NA
CASKSAGGNEQFF
TGTGCCAGCAAGTCGGCGGGGGGGAATGAGCAGTTCTTC
>TRBJ2-2|NA|TRBV10-1|NA
CASSDTREGELFF
TGCGCCAGCAGTGATACCCGGGAGGGGGAGCTGTTTTTT
>TRBJ2-1|NA|TRBV7-9|NA
CASSLASNEQFF
TGTGCCAGCAGCTTAGCCAGCAATGAGCAGTTCTTC
>TRBJ2-1|TRBD2|TRBV7-3|once
CASSDPGLAGGSHNEQFF
TGTGCCAGCAGCGATCCGGGACTAGCGGGGGGTTCTCATAATGAGCAGTTCTTC
>TRBJ1-6|NA|TRBV6-5|NA
CASSPSGAISPPLHF
TGTGCCAGCAGCCCGAGTGGGGCCATCAGTCCACCCCTCCACTTT
>TRBJ2-3|NA|TRBV11-2|NA
CASSLVQVVSDTQYF
TGTGCCAGCAGCTTGGTACAGGTTGTATCAGATACGCAGTATTTT
>TRBJ2-1|TRBD2|TRBV4-3|NA
CASSRGLAGYNEQFF
TGCGCCAGCAGCCGAGGGCTAGCGGGGTACAATGAGCAGTTCTTC
>TRBJ2-2|TRBD1|TRBV30|few
CAWSGTGGSGELFF
TGTGCCTGGAGCGGGACAGGGGGTTCCGGGGAGCTGTTTTTT
>TRBJ2-3|NA|TRBV6-5|NA
CASSYQLGADTQYF
TGTGCCAGCAGTTACCAACTAGGAGCAGATACGCAGTATTTT
>TRBJ2-2|TRBD1|TRBV6-1|NA
CATYGQGTPHGELFF
TGTGCCACTTACGGACAGGGGACCCCCCACGGGGAGCTGTTTTTT
>TRBJ2-5|TRBD2|TRBV9|NA
CASSVGSSGLQETQYF
TGTGCCAGCAGCGTAGGTTCTAGCGGGCTTCAAGAGACCCAGTACTTC
>TRBJ1-2|TRBD1|TRBV6-6|NA
CASSYSGQGNGYTF
TGTGCCAGCAGTTACTCGGGACAGGGAAATGGCTACACCTTC
>TRBJ1-3|NA|TRBV15|NA
CATSTSRNSGNTIYF
TGTGCCACCAGCACCTCCCGGAACTCTGGAAACACCATATATTTT
>TRBJ1-6|NA|TRBV5-1|NA
CASSLGRSSYNSPLHF
TGCGCCAGCAGCTTGGGACGAAGCTCCTATAATTCACCCCTCCACTTT
>TRBJ2-1|NA|TRBV2|NA
CASSGRVTYNEQFF
TGTGCCAGCAGCGGCCGGGTAACCTACAATGAGCAGTTCTTC
>TRBJ2-1|TRBD2|TRBV4-2|NA
CASSQGELAGNNEQFF
TGTGCCAGCAGCCAAGGGGAGCTAGCGGGGAACAATGAGCAGTTCTTC
>TRBJ1-2|NA|TRBV30|few
CAWRRAGYTF
TGTGCCTGGAGGAGAGCTGGCTACACCTTC
>TRBJ2-5|NA|TRBV25-1|NA
CASSEFEGRGEETQYF
TGTGCCAGCAGTGAGTTTGAGGGGCGAGGGGAAGAGACCCAGTACTTC
>TRBJ1-1|TRBD1|TRBV14|NA
CASSQGLITGANTEAFF
TGTGCCAGCAGCCAAGGGTTAATAACAGGGGCGAACACTGAAGCTTTCTTT
>TRBJ2-5|NA|TRBV7-6|NA
CASSPRIIGSETQYF
TGTGCCAGCAGCCCCCGGATCATAGGGTCAGAGACCCAGTACTTC
>TRBJ2-2|TRBD1|TRBV2|NA
CASSYNRGTGELFF
TGTGCCAGCAGCTATAACAGGGGTACCGGGGAGCTGTTTTTT
>TRBJ2-7|TRBD1|TRBV7-9|NA
CASSLGTGDEQYF
TGTGCCAGCAGCTTGGGGACAGGGGACGAGCAGTACTTC
>TRBJ2-7|NA|TRBV9|few
CASSPHPGTPAYEQYF
TGTGCCAGCAGCCCCCACCCCGGGACTCCAGCCTACGAGCAGTACTTC
>TRBJ2-5|TRBD2|TRBV14|NA
CASSQHLVAGGQETQYF
TGTGCCAGCAGCCAACATCTGGTAGCGGGGGGGCAAGAGACCCAGTACTTC
>TRBJ2-5|TRBD2|TRBV19|NA
CASSTGVAGVQETQYF
TGTGCCAGTAGTACCGGAGTAGCGGGGGTTCAAGAGACCCAGTACTTC
>TRBJ1-6|NA|TRBV7-8|NA
CASSLDSPLHF
TGTGCCAGCAGCTTAGATTCACCCCTCCACTTT
>TRBJ2-1|NA|TRBV29-1|NA
CSVEDPIGATQFNEQFF
TGCAGCGTTGAAGACCCCATAGGGGCCACCCAATTCAATGAGCAGTTCTTC
>TRBJ2-7|TRBD2|TRBV5-1|NA
CASSSTHSGGGYEQYF
TGCGCCAGCAGCTCAACCCATAGCGGGGGGGGCTACGAGCAGTACTTC
>TRBJ1-4|NA|TRBV10-3|NA
CAISPSPRVTVNEKLFF
TGTGCCATCAGTCCCTCTCCGAGGGTGACAGTTAATGAAAAACTGTTTTTT
>TRBJ2-2|NA|TRBV19|NA
CASTPTDQNTGELFF
TGTGCCAGTACCCCGACAGACCAGAACACCGGGGAGCTGTTTTTT
>TRBJ1-4|NA|TRBV30|few
CAWVLQKNEKLFF
TGTGCCTGGGTTCTGCAGAAGAATGAAAAACTGTTTTTT
>TRBJ1-2|TRBD1|TRBV19|NA
CASSADRDGYTF
TGTGCCAGTAGTGCCGACAGGGATGGCTACACCTTC